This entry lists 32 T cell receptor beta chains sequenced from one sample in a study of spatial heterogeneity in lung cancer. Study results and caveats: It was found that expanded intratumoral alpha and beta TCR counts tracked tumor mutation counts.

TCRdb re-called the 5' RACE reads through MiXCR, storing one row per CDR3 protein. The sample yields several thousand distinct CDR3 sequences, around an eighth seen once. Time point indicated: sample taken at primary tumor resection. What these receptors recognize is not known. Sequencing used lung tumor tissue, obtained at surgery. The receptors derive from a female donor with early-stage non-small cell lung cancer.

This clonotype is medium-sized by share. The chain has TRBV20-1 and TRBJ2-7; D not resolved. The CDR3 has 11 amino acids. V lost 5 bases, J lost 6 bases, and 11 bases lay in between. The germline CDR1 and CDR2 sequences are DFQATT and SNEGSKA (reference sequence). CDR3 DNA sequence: TGCAGTGCTCTGGTGCCGTCCGAGCAGTACTTC. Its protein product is CSALVPSEQYF.

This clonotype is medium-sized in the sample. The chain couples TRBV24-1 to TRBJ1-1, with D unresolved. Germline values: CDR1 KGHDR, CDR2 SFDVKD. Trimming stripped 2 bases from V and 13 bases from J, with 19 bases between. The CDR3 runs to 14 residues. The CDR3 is CATSDSFRTRHLFF. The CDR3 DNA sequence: TGTGCCACCAGTGATTCATTCCGGACCCGTCACCTTTTCTTT.

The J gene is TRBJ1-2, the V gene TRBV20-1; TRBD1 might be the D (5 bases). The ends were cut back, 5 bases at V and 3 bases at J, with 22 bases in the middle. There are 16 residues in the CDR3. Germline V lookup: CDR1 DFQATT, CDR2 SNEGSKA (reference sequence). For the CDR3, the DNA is TGCAGTGCTGAGCCGGGACTCCAGCTAAGGGACTATGGCTACACCTTC. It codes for CSAEPGLQLRDYGYTF.

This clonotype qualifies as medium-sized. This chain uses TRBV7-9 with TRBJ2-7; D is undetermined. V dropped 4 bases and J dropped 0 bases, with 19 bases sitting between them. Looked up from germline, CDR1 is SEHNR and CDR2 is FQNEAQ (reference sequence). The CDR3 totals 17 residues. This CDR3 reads CASSSPRGDRASYEQYF. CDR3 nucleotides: TGTGCCAGCAGCTCCCCACGAGGAGACCGGGCCTCCTACGAGCAGTACTTC. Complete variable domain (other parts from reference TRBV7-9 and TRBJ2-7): DTGVSQNPRHKITKRGQNVTFRCDPISEHNRLYWYRQTLGQGPEFLTYFQNEAQLEKSRLLSDRFSAERPKGSFSTLEIQRTEQGDSAMYLCASSSPRGDRASYEQYFGPGTRLTVT.

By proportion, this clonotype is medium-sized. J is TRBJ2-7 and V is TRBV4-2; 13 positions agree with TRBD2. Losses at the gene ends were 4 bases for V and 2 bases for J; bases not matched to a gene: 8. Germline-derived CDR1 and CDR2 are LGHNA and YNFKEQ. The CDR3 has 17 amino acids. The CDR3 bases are TGTGCCAGCAGCCCCGGACTAGCGGGAGTGGTCCCCTACGAGCAGTACTTC. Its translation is CASSPGLAGVVPYEQYF.

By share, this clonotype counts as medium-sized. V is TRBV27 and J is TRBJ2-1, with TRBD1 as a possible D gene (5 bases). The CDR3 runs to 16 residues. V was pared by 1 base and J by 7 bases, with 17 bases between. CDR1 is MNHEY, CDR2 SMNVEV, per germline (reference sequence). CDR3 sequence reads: CASSLFPVRSGNEQFF. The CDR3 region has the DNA TGTGCCAGCAGTTTATTCCCCGTAAGGTCAGGGAATGAGCAGTTCTTC.

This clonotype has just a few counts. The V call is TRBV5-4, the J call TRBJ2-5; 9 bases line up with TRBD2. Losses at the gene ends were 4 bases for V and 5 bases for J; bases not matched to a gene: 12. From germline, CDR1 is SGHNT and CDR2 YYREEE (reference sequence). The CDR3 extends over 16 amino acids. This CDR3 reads CASSVTSGQRGETQYF. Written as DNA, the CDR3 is TGTGCCAGCAGCGTGACTAGCGGCCAGAGGGGGGAGACCCAGTACTTC.

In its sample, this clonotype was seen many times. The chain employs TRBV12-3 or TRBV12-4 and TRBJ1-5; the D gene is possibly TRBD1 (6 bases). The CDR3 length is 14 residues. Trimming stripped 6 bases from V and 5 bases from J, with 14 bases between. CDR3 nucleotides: TGTGCCAGCAGCGATACAGGGATGTATCAGCCCCAGCATTTT. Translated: CASSDTGMYQPQHF.

The chain's CDR3 is CASSLGEVPGNTIYF. The CDR3 DNA is TGCGCCAGCAGCTTGGGGGAAGTACCTGGAAACACCATATATTTT. The chain uses TRBV5-1 and TRBJ1-3; no clear D gene. Between the trimmed V and J ends, which lost 0 bases and 2 bases, there was a span of 9 bases. CDR3 size: 15 residues. Germline CDR1 and CDR2: SGHRS and YFSETQ.

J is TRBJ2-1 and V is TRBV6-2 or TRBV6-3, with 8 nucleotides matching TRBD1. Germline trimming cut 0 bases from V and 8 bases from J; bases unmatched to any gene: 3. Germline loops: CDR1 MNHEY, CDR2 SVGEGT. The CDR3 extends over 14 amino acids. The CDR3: CASSYSPGGDEQFF. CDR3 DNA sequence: TGTGCCAGCAGTTACTCGCCAGGGGGCGATGAGCAGTTCTTC.

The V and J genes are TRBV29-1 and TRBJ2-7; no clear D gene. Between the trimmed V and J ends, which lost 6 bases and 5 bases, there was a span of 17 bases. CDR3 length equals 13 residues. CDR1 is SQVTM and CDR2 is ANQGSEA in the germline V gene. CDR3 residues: CSVGSRGGNEQYF. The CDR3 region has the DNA TGCAGCGTGGGATCCCGAGGTGGAAACGAGCAGTACTTC.

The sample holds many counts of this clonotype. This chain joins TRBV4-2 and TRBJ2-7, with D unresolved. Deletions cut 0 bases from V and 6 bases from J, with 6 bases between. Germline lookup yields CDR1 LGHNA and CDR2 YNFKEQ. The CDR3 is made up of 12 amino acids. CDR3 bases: TGTGCCAGCAGCCAAGATATTAGCGAGCAGTACTTC. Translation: CASSQDISEQYF.

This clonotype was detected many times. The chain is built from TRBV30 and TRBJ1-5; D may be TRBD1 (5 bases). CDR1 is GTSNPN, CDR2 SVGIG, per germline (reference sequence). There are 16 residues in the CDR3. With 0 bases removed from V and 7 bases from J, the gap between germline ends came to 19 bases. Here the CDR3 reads CAWSVSGNRGWQPQHF. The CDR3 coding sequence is TGTGCCTGGAGTGTATCAGGGAACAGAGGTTGGCAGCCCCAGCATTTT.

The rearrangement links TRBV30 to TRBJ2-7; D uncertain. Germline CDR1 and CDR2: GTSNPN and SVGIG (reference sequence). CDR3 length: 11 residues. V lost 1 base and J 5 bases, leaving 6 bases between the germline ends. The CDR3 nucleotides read TGTGCCTGGAGTGCAGGTGACGAGCAGTACTTC. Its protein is CAWSAGDEQYF.

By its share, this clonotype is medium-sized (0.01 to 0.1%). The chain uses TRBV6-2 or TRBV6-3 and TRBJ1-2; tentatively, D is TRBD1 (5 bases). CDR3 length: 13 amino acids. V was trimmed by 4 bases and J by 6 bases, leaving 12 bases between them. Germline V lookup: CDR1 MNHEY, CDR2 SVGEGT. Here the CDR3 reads CASSSGTINGYTF. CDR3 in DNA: TGTGCCAGCAGTTCCGGGACGATCAATGGCTACACCTTC.

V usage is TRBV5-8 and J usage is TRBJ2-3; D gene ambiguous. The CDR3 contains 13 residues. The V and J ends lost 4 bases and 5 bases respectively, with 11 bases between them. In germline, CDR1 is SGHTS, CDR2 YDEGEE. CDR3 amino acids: CASSLGPGDTQYF. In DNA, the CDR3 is TGTGCCAGCAGCCTCGGCCCGGGAGATACGCAGTATTTT.

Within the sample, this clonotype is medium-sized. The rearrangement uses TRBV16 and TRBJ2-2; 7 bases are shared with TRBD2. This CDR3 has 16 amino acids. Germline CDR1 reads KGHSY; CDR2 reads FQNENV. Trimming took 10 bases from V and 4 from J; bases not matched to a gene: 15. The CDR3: CATESTGGRATGELFF. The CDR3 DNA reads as TGTGCCACCGAATCGACTGGCGGGAGAGCCACCGGGGAGCTGTTTTTT. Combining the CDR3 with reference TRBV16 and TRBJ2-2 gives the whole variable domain GEEVAQTPKHLVRGEGQKAKLYCAPIKGHSYVFWYQQVLKNEFKFLISFQNENVFDETGMPKERFSAKCLPNSPCSLEIQATKLEDSAVYFCATESTGGRATGELFFGEGSRLTVL.

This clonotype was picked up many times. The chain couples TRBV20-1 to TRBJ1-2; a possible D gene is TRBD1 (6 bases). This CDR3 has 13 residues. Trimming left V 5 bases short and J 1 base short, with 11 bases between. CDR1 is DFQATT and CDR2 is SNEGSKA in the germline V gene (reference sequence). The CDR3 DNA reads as TGCAGTGCTTCGGACAGCATTAACTATGGCTACACCTTC. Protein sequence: CSASDSINYGYTF.

As DNA, the CDR3 is TGTGCCAGCAGCTGGGGGACAGATTTGACCACAGATACGCAGTATTTT. Translating it yields CASSWGTDLTTDTQYF. This chain connects TRBV5-4 to TRBJ2-3; 7 bases agree with TRBD1. The CDR3 has 16 residues. Germline V lookup: CDR1 SGHNT, CDR2 YYREEE (reference sequence). After removal of 3 bases from V and 2 bases from J, the junction contained 9 bases not matched to a gene.

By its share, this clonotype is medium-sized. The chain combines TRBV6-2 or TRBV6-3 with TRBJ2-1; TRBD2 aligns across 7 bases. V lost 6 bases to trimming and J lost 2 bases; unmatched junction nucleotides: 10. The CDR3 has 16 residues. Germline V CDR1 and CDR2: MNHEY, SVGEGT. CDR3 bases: TGTGCCAGCAGCCCCGCAGAGGCGGGAGCCTACAATGAGCAGTTCTTC. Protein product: CASSPAEAGAYNEQFF.

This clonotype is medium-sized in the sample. This chain's CDR3 is CASSYEAPYYEQYF. The CDR3 nucleotides are TGTGCCAGCAGTTACGAGGCCCCTTACTACGAGCAGTACTTC. The chain combines TRBV6-5 with TRBJ2-7; no firm D call. The V gene lost 2 bases and the J gene lost 3 bases, with 11 bases spanning the gap. Germline V gives CDR1 MNHEY, CDR2 SVGAGI. CDR3 length: 14 amino acids.

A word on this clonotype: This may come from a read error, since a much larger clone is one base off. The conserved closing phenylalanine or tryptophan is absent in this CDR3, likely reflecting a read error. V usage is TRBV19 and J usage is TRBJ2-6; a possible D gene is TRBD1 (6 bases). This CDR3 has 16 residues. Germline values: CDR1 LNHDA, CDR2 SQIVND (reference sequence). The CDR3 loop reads CVSSTGSAPGANVLTS. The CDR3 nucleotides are TGTGTCAGTAGTACAGGGAGCGCCCCCGGGGCCAACGTCCTGACTTCC.

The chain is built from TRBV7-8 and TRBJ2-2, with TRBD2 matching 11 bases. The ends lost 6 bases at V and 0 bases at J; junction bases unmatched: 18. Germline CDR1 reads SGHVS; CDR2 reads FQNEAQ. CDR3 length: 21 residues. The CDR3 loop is CASSPEKRASGRTTNTGELFF. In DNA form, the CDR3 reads TGTGCCAGCAGTCCCGAGAAGAGGGCTAGCGGGAGGACTACGAACACCGGGGAGCTGTTTTTT. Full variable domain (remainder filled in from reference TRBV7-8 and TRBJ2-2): GAGVSQSPRYKVAKRGQDVALRCDPISGHVSLFWYQQALGQGPEFLTYFQNEAQLDKSGLPSDRFFAERPEGSVSTLKIQRTQQEDSAVYLCASSPEKRASGRTTNTGELFFGEGSRLTVL.

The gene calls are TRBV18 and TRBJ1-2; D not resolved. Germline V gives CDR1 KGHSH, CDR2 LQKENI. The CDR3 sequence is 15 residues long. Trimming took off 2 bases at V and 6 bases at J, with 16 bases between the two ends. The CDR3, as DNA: TGTGCCAGCTCACCATTCGGACCGGGCTCGGATGGCTACACCTTC. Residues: CASSPFGPGSDGYTF. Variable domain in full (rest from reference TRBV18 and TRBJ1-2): NAGVMQNPRHLVRRRGQEARLRCSPMKGHSHVYWYRQLPEEGLKFMVYLQKENIIDESGMPKERFSAEFPKEGPSILRIQQVVRGDSAAYFCASSPFGPGSDGYTFGSGTRLTVV.

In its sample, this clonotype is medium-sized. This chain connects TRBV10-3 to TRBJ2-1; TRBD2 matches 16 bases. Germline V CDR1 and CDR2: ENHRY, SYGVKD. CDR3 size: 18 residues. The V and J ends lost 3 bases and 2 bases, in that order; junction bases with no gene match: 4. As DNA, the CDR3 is TGTGCCATCAGTGACTCCGGGACTAGCGGGGGGGCCTACAATGAGCAGTTCTTC. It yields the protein CAISDSGTSGGAYNEQFF.

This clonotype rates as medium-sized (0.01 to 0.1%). This CDR3 reads CSASRAGWRGTEAFF. In DNA, the CDR3 is TGCAGTGCTAGTAGGGCAGGGTGGAGAGGTACTGAAGCTTTCTTT. The rearrangement joins TRBV20-1 to TRBJ1-1, with D possibly matching TRBD1 (5 bases). Trimming pared 3 bases from V and 5 bases from J, leaving 19 bases between. Germline V gene sequence: CDR1 DFQATT, CDR2 SNEGSKA (reference sequence). The length of the CDR3 is 15 residues.

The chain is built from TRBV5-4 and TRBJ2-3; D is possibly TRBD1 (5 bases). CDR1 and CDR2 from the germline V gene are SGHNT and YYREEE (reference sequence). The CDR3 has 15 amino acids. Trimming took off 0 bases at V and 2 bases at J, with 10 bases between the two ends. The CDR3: CASSLGGAYTDTQYF. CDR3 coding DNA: TGTGCCAGCAGCTTGGGTGGGGCCTACACAGATACGCAGTATTTT.

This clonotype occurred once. The CDR3 loop is CASSVKTGRTASYSNQPQHF. Here the CDR3 DNA reads TGTGCCAGTAGTGTCAAGACGGGGAGGACAGCGAGTTATAGCAATCAGCCCCAGCATTTT. The chain joins TRBV19 to TRBJ1-5, with D tentatively TRBD1 (6 bases). V was cut by 5 bases and J by 0 bases, with 26 bases left in between. CDR1 LNHDA and CDR2 SQIVND come from the germline V gene (reference sequence). This CDR3 has 20 residues. The full variable domain, rest sourced from reference TRBV19 and TRBJ1-5, is DGGITQSPKYLFRKEGQNVTLSCEQNLNHDAMYWYRQDPGQGLRLIYYSQIVNDFQKGDIAEGYSVSREKKESFPLTVTSAQKNPTAFYLCASSVKTGRTASYSNQPQHFGDGTRLSIL.

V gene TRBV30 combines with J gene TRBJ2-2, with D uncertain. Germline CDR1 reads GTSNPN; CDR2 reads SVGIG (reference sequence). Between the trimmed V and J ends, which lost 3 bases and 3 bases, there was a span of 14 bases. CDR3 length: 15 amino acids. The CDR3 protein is CAWSLRYSDTGELFF. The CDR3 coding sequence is TGTGCCTGGAGCCTACGCTACTCAGACACCGGGGAGCTGTTTTTT.

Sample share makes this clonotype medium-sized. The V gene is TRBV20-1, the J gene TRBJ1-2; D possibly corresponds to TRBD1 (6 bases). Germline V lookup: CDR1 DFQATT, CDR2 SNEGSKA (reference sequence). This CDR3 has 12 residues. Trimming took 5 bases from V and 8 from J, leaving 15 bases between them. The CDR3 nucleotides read TGCAGTGCTCCTACAGGGAGTTGGGGCTACACCTTC. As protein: CSAPTGSWGYTF.

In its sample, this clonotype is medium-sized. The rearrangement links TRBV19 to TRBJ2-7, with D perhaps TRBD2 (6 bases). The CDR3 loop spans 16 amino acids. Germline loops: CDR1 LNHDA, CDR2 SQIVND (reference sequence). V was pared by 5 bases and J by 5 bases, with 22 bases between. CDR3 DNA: TGTGCCAGTAGTCGCCGGGCGGGATCCCTAGCTGACGAGCAGTACTTC. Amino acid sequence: CASSRRAGSLADEQYF.

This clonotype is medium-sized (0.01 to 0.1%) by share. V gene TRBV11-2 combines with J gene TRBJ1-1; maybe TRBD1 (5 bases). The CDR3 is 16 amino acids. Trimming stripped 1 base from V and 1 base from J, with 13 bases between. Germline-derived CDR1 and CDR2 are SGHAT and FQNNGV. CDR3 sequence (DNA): TGTGCCAGCAGCTTAGGCCGACAGCTGGGGAACACTGAAGCTTTCTTT. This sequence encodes CASSLGRQLGNTEAFF.